This T cell receptor beta chain was captured in a study of shared clonotypes between healthy human individuals. Subsets obtained from CD4+ cells comprised CD45RA+ naive and CD45RA-negative memory cells. Sorted-subset replicate PCRs used about 200 ng DNA, about 30,000 T cell genomes. This table comes from immunoSEQ multiplex PCR, and its TCRdb copy is limited to in-frame clones, with some not included. The sample holds around 1.6 million clones, approximately 98% seen once. Worth noting for this clone: Its target is unknown.

Study-wide findings and caveats: Richness estimates generally favored naive over memory subsets.

The TCR comes from a man younger than 40 in good health. Sequences were obtained from naive CD4+ T cells sorted from blood. Subset of the sample: CD45RA+ positively selected.

The CDR3 DNA follows: TGTGCCAGCAGCTTGGGAGCGGGACCTTACAATGAGCAGTTCTTC. It yields the protein CASSLGAGPYNEQFF. The genes are TRBV5-5 and TRBJ2-1; 7 nucleotides agree with TRBD2. V shed 0 bases and J 4 bases; nucleotides not matched to a gene: 4. The CDR3 length is 15 residues. Per the germline V gene, CDR1 is SGHKS and CDR2 is YYEKEE (reference sequence).